This T cell receptor beta chain was recovered during a study of T cell clonality in common variable immunodeficiency. Produced via immunoSEQ multiplex PCR; TCRdb's table is partial and in-frame only. Altogether about 34,000 clones were found in the sample, and no singletons occur. Most patients and controls had Caucasian heritage. This clone was counted ten times or more. Its target is not known. The read comes to an end 3 residues before the CDR3 does, leaving the germline J gene to fill in the end. General study results and limits: Compared with healthy controls, CVID subjects showed increased TCRbeta clonality, mostly in about a third. Shared TCRbeta clones were fewer between CVID subjects than controls.

CDR3 length: 12 residues. V dropped 7 bases and J dropped 1; count of bases not matched to a gene: 4. CDR1 SQVTM and CDR2 ANQGSEA come from the germline V gene. The receptor comes from a person aged 18-70 years in good health. This chain connects TRBV29-1 to TRBJ2-7, with 7 bases that match TRBD1. The sequenced material came from peripheral blood mononuclear cells. The CDR3 DNA, read in part, is TGCAGCGCTTGGGACAGATCCTACGAG. Residues: CSAWDRSYE. The entire CDR3 protein is CSAWDRSYEQYF.